This T cell receptor (beta chain) emerged from a study of memory CD4+ T cells and cytomegalovirus serostatus (dated by TCRdb to the late 2010s). Study-wide context: The 35 or so healthy Belgian adults in the cohort included 9 who were CMV seropositive and 24 who were CMV seronegative. To replicate a published TCR-based CMV serostatus classifier, the researchers sequenced the CD4+ memory TCRbeta repertoires of a Belgian cohort whose cytomegalovirus serostatus was known.

Genomic DNA was extracted from sorted cells with the Quick-DNA Microprep Kit. Amplification of TCRbeta DNA was done with the immunoSEQ hsTCRbeta kit, following the protocol from the manufacturer. TCRbeta libraries were sequenced on an Illumina MiSeq instrument. Processing in the source paper ran as follows. After out-of-frame sequences were removed, 2,204,828 distinct TCRbeta sequences remained, averaging about 66,813 per individual. Each individual was scored according to the count of roughly 160 previously reported CMV-associated TCRbeta sequences and the total productive distinct TCRbeta count. A beta-binomial model was reimplemented in Python, and scikit-learn random forests with default parameters were trained on data from the US cohort. Classifier performance on the Belgian cohort was summarized as median AUC with percentile confidence intervals over 10,000 bootstrap iterations. TCRdb holds this immuneACCESS table with in-frame rearrangements only. Some clones are missing; in checked studies, unresolved V genes explain under half, and the rest has no known cause. That table supplies the V and J calls and clone size; D and trimming were determined from the DNA. The sample data list tens of thousands of clones, and roughly 80% of these were observed just once. Jointly, the top ten make up about 0.8% of the sample.

A FACSAria II was used to sort memory CD4+ T cells, defined as single viable CD3+CD4+CD8-CD45RO+ cells. CMV serostatus was determined using a Roche Elecsys assay that detects serum IgG against CMV pp150, pp28, p38 and p52. Once the samples were thawed, total CD4+ T cells were enriched through positive selection using CD4 magnetic microbeads. The samples came from a separate study whose specific focus was interrogating the CD4+ T cell memory repertoire. Peripheral blood mononuclear cells were isolated and cryopreserved according to standard operating procedures, and serum was stored at -80 degrees C. The staining used CD3-PerCP (BW264/56), CD4-APC (RPA-T4), CD45RO-PE (UCHT1) and CD8-Pacific Orange (3B5) antibodies, and Sytox blue was used to exclude non-viable cells. Of note for this clone: Its antigen target is currently unknown. Base qualities are missing; no much larger clone stands one base away.

CDR1 and CDR2 (LGHNA, YNFKEQ) derive from the germline V gene. V sheds 3 bases and J sheds 3 bases, leaving 9 bases between their ends. The CDR3 has 14 amino acids, counting the end cysteine and phenylalanine. The sequence is cut down to CDR3 DNA, 42 bases in frame from base 1. The investigation overall reported the following: Among the 160 or so previously reported CMV-associated TCRbeta sequences, 65 to 85 showed up in the CD4+ memory repertoires, with each one found in between one and five individuals. On the Belgian cohort, the classifier based on the original framework reached a median bootstrapped AUC of about 0.96, with a 95% CI of 0.76-1.00. Only CD4+CD45RO+ memory cells were sequenced, in contrast to the original study, in which naive and memory CD4+ and CD8+ populations were covered. CMV serostatus prediction reached a median bootstrapped AUC of around 0.95 with the original framework and over 0.8 with a US-trained random forest. The results were interpreted as suggesting that the CMV-associated TCR signature is largely present in the CD4+ memory repertoire.

In this chain, TRBV4-2 is recombined with TRBJ1-5; tentative D gene TRBD1, with 6 bases matching. The source of this sequence is an adult in good health and CMV-seronegative. Sequencing used memory CD4+ T cells from blood. The nucleotide sequence reads TGTGCCAGCAGCCAGGACAGTCCCAATCAGCCCCAGCATTTT. This yields the protein CASSQDSPNQPQHF.